Here is one TCR beta chain with its context. Authors' processing steps: Estimation of nucleated cell counts was performed using reference gene primer amplification. Produced via immunoSEQ multiplex PCR; TCRdb's table is partial and in-frame only. V, J and clone size derive from that table, while D and trimming were established from the DNA sequence. Among roughly 160,000 clones listed, 85% to 95% were seen once. With 4 bases removed from V and 0 bases from J, the gap between germline ends came to 13 bases. The CDR3 sequence is 16 residues long. Germline lookup yields CDR1 SGHTA and CDR2 FQGNSA. These data are taken from a study of blood T cell repertoires in COVID-19. Study background: Specimens from acute and convalescent COVID-19 originated in the United States, Italy and Spain. From T cells, B-cell-depleted T cells, or PBMCs came the material, which was cDNA or gDNA.

The chain carries TRBV7-2 and TRBJ2-1; D is perhaps TRBD1 (7 bases). The sequence was collected from a man in his fifties or sixties with acute or convalescent COVID-19. What was sequenced was peripheral blood. The CDR3 bases are TGTGCCAGCAGCTCACAGGGGAGGAGCTCCTACAATGAGCAGTTCTTC. It translates to CASSSQGRSSYNEQFF.